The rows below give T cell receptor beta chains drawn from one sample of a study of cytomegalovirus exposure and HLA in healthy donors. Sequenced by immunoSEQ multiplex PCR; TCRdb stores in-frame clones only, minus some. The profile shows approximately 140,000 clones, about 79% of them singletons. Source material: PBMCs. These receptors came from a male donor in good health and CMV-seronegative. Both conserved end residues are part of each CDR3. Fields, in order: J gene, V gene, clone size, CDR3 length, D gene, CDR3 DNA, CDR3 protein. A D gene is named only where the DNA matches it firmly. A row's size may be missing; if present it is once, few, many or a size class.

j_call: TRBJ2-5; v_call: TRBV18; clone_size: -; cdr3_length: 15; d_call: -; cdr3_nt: TGTGCCAGCTCACCACTGATAGGGAGCCAAGAGACCCAGTACTTC; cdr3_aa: CASSPLIGSQETQYF
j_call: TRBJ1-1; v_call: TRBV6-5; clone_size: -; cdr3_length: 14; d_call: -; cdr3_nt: TGTGCCAGCAGTTCCGACAGGAAGCAGACTGAAGCTTTCTTT; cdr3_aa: CASSSDRKQTEAFF
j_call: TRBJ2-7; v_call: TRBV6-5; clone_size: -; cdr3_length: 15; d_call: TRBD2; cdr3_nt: TGTGCCAGCAGTCACCAAGCGGGAGTTGGCGACGAGCAGTACTTC; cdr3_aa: CASSHQAGVGDEQYF
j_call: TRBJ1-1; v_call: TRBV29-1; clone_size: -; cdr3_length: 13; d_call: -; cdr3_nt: TGCAGCGTTGATGAGGGGGACGGCACTGAAGCTTTCTTT; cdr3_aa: CSVDEGDGTEAFF
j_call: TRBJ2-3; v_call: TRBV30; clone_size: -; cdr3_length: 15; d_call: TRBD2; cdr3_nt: TGTGCCTGGGCTGGGCTAGCGGGAAGCACAGATACGCAGTATTTT; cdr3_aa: CAWAGLAGSTDTQYF
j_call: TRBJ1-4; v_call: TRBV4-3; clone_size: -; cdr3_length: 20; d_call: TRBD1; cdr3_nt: TGCGCCAGCAGCCAAGAATTGACAGGGGCTAGAAGATTAGGTAATGAAAAACTGTTTTTT; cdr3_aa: CASSQELTGARRLGNEKLFF
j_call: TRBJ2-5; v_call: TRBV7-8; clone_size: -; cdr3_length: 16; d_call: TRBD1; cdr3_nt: TGTGCCAGCAGCTTATCACACAGGGGAGTGGAAGAGACCCAGTACTTC; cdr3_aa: CASSLSHRGVEETQYF
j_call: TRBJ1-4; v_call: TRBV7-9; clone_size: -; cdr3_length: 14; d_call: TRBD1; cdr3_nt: TGTTCCAGCACCCAGGGGGCAGCCGATGAAAAACTGTTTTTT; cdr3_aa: CSSTQGAADEKLFF
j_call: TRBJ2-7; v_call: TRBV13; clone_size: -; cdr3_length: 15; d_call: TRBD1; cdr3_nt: TGTGCCAGCAGCCGCGGGACAGGGGCTTTCTACGAGCAGTACTTC; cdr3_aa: CASSRGTGAFYEQYF
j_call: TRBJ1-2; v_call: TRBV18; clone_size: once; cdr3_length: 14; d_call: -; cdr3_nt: TGTGCCAGCTCCCGCGACAGTGGTAACTATGGCTACACCTTC; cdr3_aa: CASSRDSGNYGYTF
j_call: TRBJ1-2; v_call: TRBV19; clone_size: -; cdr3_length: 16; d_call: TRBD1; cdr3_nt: TGTGCCAGTAGCCCAGGACAGGGGGACCACCTCTATGGCTACACCTTC; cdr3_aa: CASSPGQGDHLYGYTF
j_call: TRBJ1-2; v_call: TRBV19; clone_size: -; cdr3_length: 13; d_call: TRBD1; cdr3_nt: TGTGCCAGTAGTAGACAGGGAGCGGATGGCTACACCTTC; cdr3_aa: CASSRQGADGYTF
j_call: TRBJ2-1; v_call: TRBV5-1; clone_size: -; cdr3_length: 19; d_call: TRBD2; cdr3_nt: TGCGCCAGCAGCTCCCTAACAGCGGGAGGGCCTACCTCCTACAATGAGCAGTTCTTC; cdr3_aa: CASSSLTAGGPTSYNEQFF
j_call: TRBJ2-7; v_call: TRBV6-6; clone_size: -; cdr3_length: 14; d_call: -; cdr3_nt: TGTGCCAGCAGTTACTCGAACAGGGCCTACGAGCAGTACTTC; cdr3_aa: CASSYSNRAYEQYF
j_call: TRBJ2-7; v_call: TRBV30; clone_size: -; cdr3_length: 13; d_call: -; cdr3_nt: TGTGCCTGGAGGGCGGGGCGAGACTACGAGCAGTACTTC; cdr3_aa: CAWRAGRDYEQYF
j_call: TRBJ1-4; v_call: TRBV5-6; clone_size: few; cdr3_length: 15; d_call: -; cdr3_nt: TGTGCCAGCAGCTTCAGTTCAGCAACTAATGAAAAACTGTTTTTT; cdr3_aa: CASSFSSATNEKLFF
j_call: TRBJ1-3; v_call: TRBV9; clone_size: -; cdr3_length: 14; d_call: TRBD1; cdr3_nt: TGTGCCAGCAGCCCCAACAGGGGACTAAACACCATATATTTT; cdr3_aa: CASSPNRGLNTIYF